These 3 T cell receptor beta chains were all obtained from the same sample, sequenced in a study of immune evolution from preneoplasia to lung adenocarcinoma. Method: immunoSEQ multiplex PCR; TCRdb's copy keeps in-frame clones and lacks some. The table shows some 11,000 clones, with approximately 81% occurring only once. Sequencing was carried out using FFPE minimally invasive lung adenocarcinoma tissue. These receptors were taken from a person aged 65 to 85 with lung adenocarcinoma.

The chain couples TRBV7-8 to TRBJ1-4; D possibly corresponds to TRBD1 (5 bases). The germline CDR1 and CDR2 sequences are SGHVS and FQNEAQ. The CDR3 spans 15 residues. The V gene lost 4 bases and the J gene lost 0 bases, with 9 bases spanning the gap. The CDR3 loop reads CASSSGPSTNEKLFF. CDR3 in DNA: TGTGCCAGCAGCTCGGGGCCCTCAACTAATGAAAAACTGTTTTTT.

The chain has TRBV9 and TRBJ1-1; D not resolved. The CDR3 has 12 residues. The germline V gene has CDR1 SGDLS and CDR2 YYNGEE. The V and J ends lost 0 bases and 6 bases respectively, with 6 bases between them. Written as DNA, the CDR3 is TGTGCCAGCAGCGTAGGGATCGCTGAAGCTTTCTTT. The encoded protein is CASSVGIAEAFF.

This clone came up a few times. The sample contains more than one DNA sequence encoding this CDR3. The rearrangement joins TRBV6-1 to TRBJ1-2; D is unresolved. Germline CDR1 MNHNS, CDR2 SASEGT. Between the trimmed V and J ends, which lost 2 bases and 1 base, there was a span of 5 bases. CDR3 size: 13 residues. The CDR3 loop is CASSERGNYGYTF. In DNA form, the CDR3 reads TGTGCCAGCAGTGAACGCGGTAACTATGGCTACACCTTC.